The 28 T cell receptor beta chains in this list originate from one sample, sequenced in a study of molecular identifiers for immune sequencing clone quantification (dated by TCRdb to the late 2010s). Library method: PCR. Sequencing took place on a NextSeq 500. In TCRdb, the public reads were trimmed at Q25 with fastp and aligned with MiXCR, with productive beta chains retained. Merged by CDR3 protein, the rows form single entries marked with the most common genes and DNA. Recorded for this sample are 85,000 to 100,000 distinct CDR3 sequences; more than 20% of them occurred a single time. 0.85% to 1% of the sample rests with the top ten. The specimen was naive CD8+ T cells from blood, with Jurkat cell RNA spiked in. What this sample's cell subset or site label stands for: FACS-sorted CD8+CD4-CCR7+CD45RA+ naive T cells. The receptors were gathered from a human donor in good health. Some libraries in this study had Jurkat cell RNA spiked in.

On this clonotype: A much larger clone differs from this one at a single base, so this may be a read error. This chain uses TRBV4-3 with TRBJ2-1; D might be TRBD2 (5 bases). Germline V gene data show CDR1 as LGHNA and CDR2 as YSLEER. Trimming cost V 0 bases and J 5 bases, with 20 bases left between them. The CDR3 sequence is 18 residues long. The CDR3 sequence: CASSQDGPRGARDNEQFF. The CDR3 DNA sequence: TGCGCCAGCAGCCAAGATGGCCCTCGGGGAGCGAGAGACAATGAGCAGTTCTTC.

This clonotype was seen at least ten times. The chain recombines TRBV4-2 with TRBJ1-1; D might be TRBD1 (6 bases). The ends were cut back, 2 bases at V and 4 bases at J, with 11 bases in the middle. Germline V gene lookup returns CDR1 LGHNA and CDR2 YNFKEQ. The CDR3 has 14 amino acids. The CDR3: CASSQLTGPTEAFF. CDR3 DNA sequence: TGTGCCAGCAGCCAACTTACAGGGCCCACTGAAGCTTTCTTT.

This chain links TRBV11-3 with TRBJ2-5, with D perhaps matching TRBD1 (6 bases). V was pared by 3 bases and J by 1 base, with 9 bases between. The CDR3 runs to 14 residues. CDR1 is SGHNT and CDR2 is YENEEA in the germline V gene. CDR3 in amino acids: CASSLRGSQETQYF. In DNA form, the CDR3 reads TGTGCCAGCAGCTTGAGGGGGTCCCAAGAGACCCAGTACTTC.

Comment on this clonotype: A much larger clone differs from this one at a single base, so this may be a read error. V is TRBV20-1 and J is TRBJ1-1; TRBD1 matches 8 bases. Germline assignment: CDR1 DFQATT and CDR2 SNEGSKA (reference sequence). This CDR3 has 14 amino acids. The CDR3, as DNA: TGCGGTGCCCTAACCAGGGGGCAGGTCACTGAAGCTTTCTTT. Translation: CGALTRGQVTEAFF.

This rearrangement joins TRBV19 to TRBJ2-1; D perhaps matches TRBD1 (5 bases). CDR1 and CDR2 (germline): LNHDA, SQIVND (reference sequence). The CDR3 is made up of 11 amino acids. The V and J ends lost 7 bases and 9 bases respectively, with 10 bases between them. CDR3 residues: CASTQGGEQFF. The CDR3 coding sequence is TGTGCCAGTACTCAGGGCGGTGAGCAGTTCTTC. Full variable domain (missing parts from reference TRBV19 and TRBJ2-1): DGGITQSPKYLFRKEGQNVTLSCEQNLNHDAMYWYRQDPGQGLRLIYYSQIVNDFQKGDIAEGYSVSREKKESFPLTVTSAQKNPTAFYLCASTQGGEQFFGPGTRLTVL.

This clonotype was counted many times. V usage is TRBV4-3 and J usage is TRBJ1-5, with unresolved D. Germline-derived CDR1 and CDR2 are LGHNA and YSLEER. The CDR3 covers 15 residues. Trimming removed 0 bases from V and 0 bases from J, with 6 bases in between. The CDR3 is CASSQDRSSNQPQHF. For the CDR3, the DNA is TGCGCCAGCAGCCAAGACAGGTCTAGCAATCAGCCCCAGCATTTT.

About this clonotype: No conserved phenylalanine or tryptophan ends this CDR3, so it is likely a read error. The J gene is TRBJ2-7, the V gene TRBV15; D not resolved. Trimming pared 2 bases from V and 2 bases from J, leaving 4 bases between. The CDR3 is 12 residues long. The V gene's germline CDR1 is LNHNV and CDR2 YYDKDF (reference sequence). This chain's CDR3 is CATSRNTYEQYL. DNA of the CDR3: TGTGCCACCAGCAGAAATACCTACGAGCAGTACCTC.

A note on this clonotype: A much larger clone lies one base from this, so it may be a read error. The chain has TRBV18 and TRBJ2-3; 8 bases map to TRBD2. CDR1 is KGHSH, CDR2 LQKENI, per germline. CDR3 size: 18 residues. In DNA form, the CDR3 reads TGTGCCGGCTCACCCTCCTTGGCGGGGGGCGAGGTCCCTGATACGCAGTATTTT. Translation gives CAGSPSLAGGEVPDTQYF.

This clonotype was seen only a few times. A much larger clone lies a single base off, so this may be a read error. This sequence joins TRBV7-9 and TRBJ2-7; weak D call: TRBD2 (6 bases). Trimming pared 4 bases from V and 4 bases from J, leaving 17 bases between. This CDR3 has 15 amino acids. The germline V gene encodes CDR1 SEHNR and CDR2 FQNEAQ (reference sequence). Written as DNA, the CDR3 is TGTGCCAGCAGCTCCCAGCTGGGCGGGGCATACGAGCAGTACTTC. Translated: CASSSQLGGAYEQYF.

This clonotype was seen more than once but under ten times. CDR3 in DNA: TGCAGTGCTAAAGTCCCGGGACAGGGGCCCACCTTCCTAGGCACCTTC. Amino acids: CSAKVPGQGPTFLGTF. V is TRBV20-1 and J is TRBJ1-2; 10 bases align to TRBD1. This CDR3 is 16 amino acids long. V shed 4 bases and J 13 bases; nucleotides not matched to a gene: 21. CDR1 DFQATT and CDR2 SNEGSKA come from the germline V gene (reference sequence).

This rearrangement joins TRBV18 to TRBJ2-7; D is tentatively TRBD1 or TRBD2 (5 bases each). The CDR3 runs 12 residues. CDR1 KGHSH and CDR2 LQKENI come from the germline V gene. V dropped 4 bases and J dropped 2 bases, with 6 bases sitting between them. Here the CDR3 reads CASSRDAYEQYF. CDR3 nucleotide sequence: TGTGCCAGCTCACGGGACGCCTACGAGCAGTACTTC.

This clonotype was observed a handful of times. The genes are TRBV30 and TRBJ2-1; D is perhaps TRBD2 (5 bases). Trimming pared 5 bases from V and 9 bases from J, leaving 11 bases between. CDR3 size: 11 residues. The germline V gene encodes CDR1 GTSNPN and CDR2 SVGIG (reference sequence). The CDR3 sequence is CAWEGRGEQFF. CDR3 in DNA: TGTGCCTGGGAGGGCCGAGGTGAGCAGTTCTTC.

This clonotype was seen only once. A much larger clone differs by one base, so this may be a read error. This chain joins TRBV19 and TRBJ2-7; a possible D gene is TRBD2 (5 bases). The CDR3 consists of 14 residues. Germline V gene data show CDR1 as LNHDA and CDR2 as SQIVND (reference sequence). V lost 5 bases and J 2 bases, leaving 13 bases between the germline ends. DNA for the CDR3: TGTGCCAGTAGTCCCGCCGGGAACACCTACGAGCAGTACTTC. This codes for CASSPAGNTYEQYF. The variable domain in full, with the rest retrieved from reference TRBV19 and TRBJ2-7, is DGGITQSPKYLFRKEGQNVTLSCEQNLNHDAMYWYRQDPGQGLRLIYYSQIVNDFQKGDIAEGYSVSREKKESFPLTVTSAQKNPTAFYLCASSPAGNTYEQYFGPGTRLTVT.

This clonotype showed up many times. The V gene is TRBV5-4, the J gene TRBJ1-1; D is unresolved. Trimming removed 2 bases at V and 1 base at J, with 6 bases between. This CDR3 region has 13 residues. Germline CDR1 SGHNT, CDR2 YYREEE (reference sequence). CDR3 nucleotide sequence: TGTGCCAGCAGCTTTTCGGAGAACACTGAAGCTTTCTTT. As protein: CASSFSENTEAFF.

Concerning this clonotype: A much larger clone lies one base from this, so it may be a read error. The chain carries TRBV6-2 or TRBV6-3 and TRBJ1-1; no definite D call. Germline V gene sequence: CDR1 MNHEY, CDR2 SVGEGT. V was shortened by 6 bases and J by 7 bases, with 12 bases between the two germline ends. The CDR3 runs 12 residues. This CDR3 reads CASRENGNEAFF. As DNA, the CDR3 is TGTGCCAGCAGGGAAAACGGGAATGAAGCTTTCTTT.

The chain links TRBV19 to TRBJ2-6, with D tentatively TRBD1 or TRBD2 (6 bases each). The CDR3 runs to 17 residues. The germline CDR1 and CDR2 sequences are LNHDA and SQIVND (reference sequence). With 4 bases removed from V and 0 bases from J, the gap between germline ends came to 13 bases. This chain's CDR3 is CASSNGGLSSGANVLTF. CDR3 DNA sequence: TGTGCCAGTAGTAATGGGGGGCTTAGCTCTGGGGCCAACGTCCTGACTTTC.

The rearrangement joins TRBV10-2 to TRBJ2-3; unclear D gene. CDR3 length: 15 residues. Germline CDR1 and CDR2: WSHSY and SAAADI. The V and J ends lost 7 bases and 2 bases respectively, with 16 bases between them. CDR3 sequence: CASICNDCSTDTQYF. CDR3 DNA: TGCGCCAGCATCTGTAACGACTGTTCCACAGATACGCAGTATTTT.

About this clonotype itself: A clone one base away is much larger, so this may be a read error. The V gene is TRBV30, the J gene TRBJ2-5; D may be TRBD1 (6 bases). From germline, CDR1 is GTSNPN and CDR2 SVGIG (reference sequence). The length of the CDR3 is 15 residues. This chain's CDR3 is CAWSVDQGYQESQYF. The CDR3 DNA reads TGTGCCTGGAGTGTAGACCAGGGGTACCAAGAGAGCCAGTACTTC. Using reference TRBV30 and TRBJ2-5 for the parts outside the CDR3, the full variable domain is SQTIHQWPATLVQPVGSPLSLECTVEGTSNPNLYWYRQAAGRGLQLLFYSVGIGQISSEVPQNLSASRPQDRQFILSSKKLLLSDSGFYLCAWSVDQGYQESQYFGPGTRLLVL.

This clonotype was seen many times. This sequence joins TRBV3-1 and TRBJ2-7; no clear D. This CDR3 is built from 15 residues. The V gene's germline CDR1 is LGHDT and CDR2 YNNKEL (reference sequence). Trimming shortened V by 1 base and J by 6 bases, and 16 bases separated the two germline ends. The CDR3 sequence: CASSQVVQPPGEQYF. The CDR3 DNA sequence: TGTGCCAGCAGCCAAGTGGTCCAGCCACCAGGCGAGCAGTACTTC.

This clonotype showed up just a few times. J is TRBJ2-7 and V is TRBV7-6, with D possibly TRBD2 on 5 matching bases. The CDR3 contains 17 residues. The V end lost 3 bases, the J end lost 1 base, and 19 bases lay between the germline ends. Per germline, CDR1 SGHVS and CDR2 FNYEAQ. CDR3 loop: CASSFSPHKGSSYEQYF. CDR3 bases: TGTGCCAGCAGCTTTTCCCCCCACAAAGGGAGTTCCTACGAGCAGTACTTC.

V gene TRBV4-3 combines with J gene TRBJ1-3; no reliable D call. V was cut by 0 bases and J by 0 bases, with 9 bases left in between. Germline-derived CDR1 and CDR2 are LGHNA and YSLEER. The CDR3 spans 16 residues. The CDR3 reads CASSQDAANSGNTIYF. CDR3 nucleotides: TGCGCCAGCAGCCAAGATGCGGCCAACTCTGGAAACACCATATATTTT.

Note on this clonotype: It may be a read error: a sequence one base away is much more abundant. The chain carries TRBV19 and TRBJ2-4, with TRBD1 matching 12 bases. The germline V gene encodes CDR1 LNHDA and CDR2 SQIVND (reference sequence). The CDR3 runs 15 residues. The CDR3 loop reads CATGTGGRAKNTQYF. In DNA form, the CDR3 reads TGTGCCACAGGGACAGGGGGCAGAGCCAAAAACACTCAGTACTTC.

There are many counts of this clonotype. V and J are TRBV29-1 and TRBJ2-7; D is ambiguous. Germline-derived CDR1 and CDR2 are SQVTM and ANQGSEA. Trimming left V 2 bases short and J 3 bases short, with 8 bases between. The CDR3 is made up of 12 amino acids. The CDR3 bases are TGCAGCGTTGAATTACGGAACTACGAGCAGTACTTC. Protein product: CSVELRNYEQYF.

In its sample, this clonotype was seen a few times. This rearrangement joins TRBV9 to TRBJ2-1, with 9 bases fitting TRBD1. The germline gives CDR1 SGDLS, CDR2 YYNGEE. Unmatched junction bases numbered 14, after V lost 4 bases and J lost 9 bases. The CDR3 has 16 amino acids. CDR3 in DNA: TGTGCCAGCAGCCCCACTCCGGGACAGGGATCGAGTGAGCAGTTCTTC. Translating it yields CASSPTPGQGSSEQFF. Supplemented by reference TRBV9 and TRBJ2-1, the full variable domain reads DSGVTQTPKHLITATGQRVTLRCSPRSGDLSVYWYQQSLDQGLQFLIQYYNGEERAKGNILERFSAQQFPDLHSELNLSSLELGDSALYFCASSPTPGQGSSEQFFGPGTRLTVL.

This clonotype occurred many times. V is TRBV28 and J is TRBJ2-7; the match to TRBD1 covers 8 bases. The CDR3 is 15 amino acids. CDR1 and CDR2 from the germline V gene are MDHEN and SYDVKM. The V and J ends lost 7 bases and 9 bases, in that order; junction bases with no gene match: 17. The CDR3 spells CASTSRLDRGQGQYF. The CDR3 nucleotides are TGTGCCAGCACTTCACGCTTAGACAGGGGTCAGGGGCAGTACTTC.

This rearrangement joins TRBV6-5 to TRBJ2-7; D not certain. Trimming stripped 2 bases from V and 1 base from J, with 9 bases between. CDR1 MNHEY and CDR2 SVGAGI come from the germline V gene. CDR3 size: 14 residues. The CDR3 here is CASSYKVPSYEQYF. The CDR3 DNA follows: TGTGCCAGCAGTTACAAGGTCCCGTCCTACGAGCAGTACTTC.

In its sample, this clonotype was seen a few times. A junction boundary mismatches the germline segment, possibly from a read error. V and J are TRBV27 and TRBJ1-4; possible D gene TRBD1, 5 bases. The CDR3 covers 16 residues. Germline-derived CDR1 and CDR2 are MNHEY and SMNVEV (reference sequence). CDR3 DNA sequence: TGTGCCGGCAGTTTATCGGGTCGGGGGTATGGTGAAAAACTGTTTTTT. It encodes CAGSLSGRGYGEKLFF.

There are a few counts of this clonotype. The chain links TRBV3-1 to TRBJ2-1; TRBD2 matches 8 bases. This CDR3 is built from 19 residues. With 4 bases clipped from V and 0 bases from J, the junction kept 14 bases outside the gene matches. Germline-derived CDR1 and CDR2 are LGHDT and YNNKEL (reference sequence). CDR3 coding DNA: TGTGCCAGCAGCCCGGGAAGCGGGAGAGTTAGGGGCTCCTACAATGAGCAGTTCTTC. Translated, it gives CASSPGSGRVRGSYNEQFF.